The T cell receptor (beta chain) described here comes from a study of blood T cell repertoires in COVID-19. Study background: The United States, Italy and Spain were the sources of the acute and convalescent COVID-19 samples. Sources were T cells, B-cell-depleted T cells, or PBMCs; the material itself was cDNA or gDNA.

In the authors' workflow: Amplification of reference gene primers was used by the study to estimate nucleated cell counts. The assay was immunoSEQ multiplex PCR, and TCRdb's table has in-frame clones only and misses some. That table furnishes V, J and clone size, whereas the DNA furnished D and trimming. Of under 200,000 clones listed, less than 90% are singletons. This CDR3 has 19 residues. Germline-derived CDR1 and CDR2 are SGHNT and YYREEE (reference sequence). The V and J ends lost 4 bases and 1 base, in that order; junction bases with no gene match: 9. This clone appeared a single time. This sequence was found in a woman aged 65 to 85 with acute or convalescent COVID-19. Sequencing was carried out using peripheral blood. This sequence joins TRBV5-4 and TRBJ2-3; 16 bases are a match to TRBD2. CDR3 sequence: CASSLGGTSGGAGTDTQYF. The CDR3 DNA is TGTGCCAGCAGCCTCGGCGGGACTAGCGGGGGGGCTGGCACAGATACGCAGTATTTT.